This TCR beta chain was captured by sequencing in a study of OX40 agonist ivuxolimab in advanced cancers. Autoimmune disease history or systemic immunosuppression excluded patients. The CDR3 totals 15 residues. The ends were cut back, 2 bases at V and 2 bases at J, with 12 bases in the middle. In germline, CDR1 is LNHDA, CDR2 SQIVND (reference sequence). TCRdb keeps only in-frame clones here, not all; method: immunoSEQ multiplex PCR. Of about 5,700 clones in the sample, about 90% were seen once. The specimen was CD4+ or CD8+ T cells sorted from blood, collected in a trial of the OX40 agonist ivuxolimab. The source is an adult with an advanced solid tumor such as melanoma, head and neck, liver or kidney cancer. This chain connects TRBV19 to TRBJ2-5; D remains unclear. The CDR3 loop reads CASSIRAQVQETQYF. DNA for the CDR3: TGTGCCAGTAGTATACGGGCCCAAGTACAAGAGACCCAGTACTTC. Full variable domain (remainder filled in from reference TRBV19 and TRBJ2-5): DGGITQSPKYLFRKEGQNVTLSCEQNLNHDAMYWYRQDPGQGLRLIYYSQIVNDFQKGDIAEGYSVSREKKESFPLTVTSAQKNPTAFYLCASSIRAQVQETQYFGPGTRLLVL.